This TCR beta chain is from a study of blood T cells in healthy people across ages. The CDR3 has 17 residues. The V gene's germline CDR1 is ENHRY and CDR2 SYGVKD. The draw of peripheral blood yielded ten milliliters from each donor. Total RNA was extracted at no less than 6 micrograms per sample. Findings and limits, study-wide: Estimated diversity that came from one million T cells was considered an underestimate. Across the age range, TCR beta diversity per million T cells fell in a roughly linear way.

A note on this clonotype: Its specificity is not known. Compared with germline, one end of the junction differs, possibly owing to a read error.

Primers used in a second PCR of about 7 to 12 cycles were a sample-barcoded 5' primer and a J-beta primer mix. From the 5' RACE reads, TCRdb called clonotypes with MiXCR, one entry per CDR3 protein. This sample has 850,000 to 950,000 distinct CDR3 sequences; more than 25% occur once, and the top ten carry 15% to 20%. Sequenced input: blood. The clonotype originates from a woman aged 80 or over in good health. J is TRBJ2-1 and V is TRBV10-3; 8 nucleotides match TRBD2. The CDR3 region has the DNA TGTGCCATCAGTGAGTCAAACGGGGGGGGTTTCGACAATGAGCAGGTCTTC. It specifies CAISESNGGGFDNEQVF.